The present T cell receptor (beta chain) was sequenced within a study of response to subunit inactivated influenza vaccine. The CDR3 is made up of 15 amino acids. CDR1 is DFQATT and CDR2 is SNEGSKA in the germline V gene (reference sequence). General study results and limits: Each seasonal flu vaccination may recruit only limited new T cells, authors suggested.

TCRdb passed the RT-PCR reads through MiXCR, listing each CDR3 protein once. This table holds about 540,000 distinct CDR3 sequences, roughly 23% found once. There are a few counts of this clonotype. As yet, its antigen is unknown. The data also belong to a second study, concerning T cells expressing NK-cell markers. This second report adds: TCR beta cDNA was generated via 5'RACE template switching incorporating UMIs. Serological testing identified seven of the eight sequenced donors as HCMV-seropositive and one as seronegative. These clonotypes, the leaders elsewhere, also led the CD3+CD56-NKG2C+ fraction in a handful of donors. What remained unclear was the HCMV specificity of expanded NKG2C+ T cell clones.

This receptor was taken from a man in his fifties who received an inactivated influenza vaccine. The sequencing here drew on CD4+ T cells sorted from PBMCs, taken approximately 12 days after vaccination. The V call is TRBV20-1, the J call TRBJ2-5; 10 nucleotides align to TRBD2. The CDR3 sequence: CSSSAGGMYQETQYF. Written as DNA, the CDR3 is TGCAGCTCTTCAGCGGGAGGGATGTACCAAGAGACCCAGTACTTC.